Here is one T cell receptor (beta chain) with its context. This clone was found a few times. Its binding antigen is unknown. No clone much larger than this one lies a single base away; base qualities are absent. The trim is 3 bases for V and 5 bases for J, with a gap of 10 bases between the germline ends. The CDR3 runs 13 residues from the cysteine to the phenylalanine. Just CDR3 DNA is preserved here, 39 bases in frame from base 1. The germline V gene specifies MNHEY as CDR1 and SVGEGT as CDR2. The entry originates in a study of T cell responses to AZD1222 COVID-19 vaccine (dated by TCRdb to the early 2020s). Background for the entire study: TCR sequencing covered roughly 230 trial participants: 200 to 210 given two doses of AZD1222 and about 26 given two doses of MenACWY control vaccine. Trial participants were enrolled by age into subgroups of 18-55, 56-69 and 70-plus years, and approximately 150, 30 and 60 TCR-sequenced participants, respectively, were included in these subgroups.

Overall results and qualifications from the work: The 56-69-year group was small, and its depth increase did not reach significance, likely because of low power. Because no day 14 peak-response samples were available, the repertoires could be characterized only after the peak T cell response. Reportedly, close to half of the unique spike-specific TCRs recognized epitopes lying outside the regions that are mutated in the B.1.351 and B.1.1.7 variants. After two AZD1222 doses, spike-specific TCR breadth and depth were significantly higher than at day 0 and than in MenACWY recipients. Conclusions about previously exposed vaccinees are limited, since just five to seven AZD1222 recipients were seropositive for SARS-CoV-2 at baseline. Most participants were white British and females outnumbered males, and the authors suggested that clonal diversity may have been underestimated. The vaccine-associated CD4 TCRs covered the entire spike protein, and the dominant responses fell in regions 160-218 and 743-854.

The CDR3 regions of human TCRbeta chains were analyzed by immunosequencing. Under the source paper's analysis protocol: TCRs in the repertoires were matched against a reference library of SARS-CoV-2-specific TCRs that had been generated with the MIRA antigen-specificity platform. Breadth meant the fraction of unique TCRs that were SARS-CoV-2-associated, whereas depth meant the fraction of total T cells that were SARS-CoV-2-associated. Using the MIRA data, each spike-specific TCR was mapped to the spike region that the TCR reacts to and placed in a CD4 or CD8 class. Log10-transformed breadth and depth values were compared by one-way ANOVA with Sidak's multiple comparisons tests. TCRdb stores this immuneACCESS table with in-frame sequences only. Part of the clones is absent; in the studies checked, under half of the shortfall reflects unresolved V genes, and no reason is known for the rest. V and J calls and clone size come straight from that table; D and trimming were deduced from the DNA. Present in this sample are some 150,000 clones, about 90% of which were seen just once. Clones ranked in the top ten supply about 9% of the sample.

The intended sense of this specimen's time point label: about 28 days (+/-7) after the second vaccine dose. AZD1222 recipients given second doses at about 4 weeks or at about 12 weeks were pooled, since spike-specific TCR depth and breadth were not found to differ between the two schedules. The vaccinee samples were drawn from two UK trials, COV001 and COV002, one of which was a single-blind randomized controlled phase 2/3 trial testing AZD1222 (ChAdOx1 nCoV-19) in healthy adults. For TCRbeta chain sequencing, PBMC samples from trial participants were taken at day 0 and at day 28 after the second dose.

The clonotype comes from an adult who received the AZD1222 COVID-19 vaccine. The sequence joins TRBV6-2 or TRBV6-3 to TRBJ2-5; no D gene is confidently identified. Sequenced here: peripheral blood, sampled 28 days after the second AZD1222 dose. CDR3 loop: CASSYGRFETQYF. The DNA sequence reads TGTGCCAGCAGTTATGGACGGTTTGAGACCCAGTACTTC.